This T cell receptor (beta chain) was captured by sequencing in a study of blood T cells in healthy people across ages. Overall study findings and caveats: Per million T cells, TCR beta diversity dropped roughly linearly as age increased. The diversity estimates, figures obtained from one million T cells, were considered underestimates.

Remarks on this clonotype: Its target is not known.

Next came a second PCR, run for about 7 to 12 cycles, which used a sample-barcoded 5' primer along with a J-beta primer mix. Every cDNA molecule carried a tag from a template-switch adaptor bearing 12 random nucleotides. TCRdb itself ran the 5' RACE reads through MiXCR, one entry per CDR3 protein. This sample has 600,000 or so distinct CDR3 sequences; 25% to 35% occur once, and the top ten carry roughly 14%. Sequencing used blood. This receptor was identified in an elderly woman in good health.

CDR3 nucleotide sequence: TGTGCCAGCAGCTTAGTGGTAGACTCCTACGAGCAGTACTTC. It yields the protein CASSLVVDSYEQYF. This chain joins TRBV7-2 and TRBJ2-7; D unclear. V lost 1 base, J lost 0 bases, and 7 bases lay in between. Germline V lookup: CDR1 SGHTA, CDR2 FQGNSA. The CDR3 length is 14 residues.